A selection of T cell receptor beta chains follows, all from one sample in a study of beta chain features in type 1 diabetes. Assay used: immunoSEQ multiplex PCR; TCRdb lists only in-frame clones, some missing. The repertoire consists of 680,000 or so clones, with about an eighth occurring once and the leading ten covering less than 0.025%. Sequences were obtained from naive CD4+ T cells from blood. These receptors all come from a man younger than 30 with type 1 diabetes. CDR3s include the opening cysteine and the closing phenylalanine or tryptophan. The order of the fields is D gene, V gene, J gene, clone size, CDR3 DNA, CDR3 protein. D genes are given only for firm matches. Clone size is not always given. Where it is, it says once, few, many or a class for expanded clones.

>.|TRBV6-5|TRBJ2-7|few
TGTGCCAGCAGTTATAACGGCTACGAGCAGTACTTC
CASSYNGYEQYF
>TRBD1|TRBV7-9|TRBJ1-1|.
TGTGCCAGCAGCTCGACAGGGACGAACACTGAAGCTTTCTTT
CASSSTGTNTEAFF
>.|TRBV30|TRBJ2-6|.
TGTGCCTGGTGCATAGACTCTGGGGCCAACGTCCTGACTTTC
CAWCIDSGANVLTF
>TRBD1|TRBV25-1|TRBJ2-7|.
TGTGCCAGCAGTGAAGGAGGGACAGGGGGATCCTACGAGCAGTACTTC
CASSEGGTGGSYEQYF
>TRBD2|TRBV29-1|TRBJ2-1|.
TGCAGCGTTGGAGCGGGGGGCGGGTACAATGAGCAGTTCTTC
CSVGAGGGYNEQFF
>.|TRBV5-5|TRBJ2-5|.
TGTGCCAGCAGCCCCGTTCCCGAATCGGAGACCCAGTACTTC
CASSPVPESETQYF
>.|TRBV5-1|TRBJ2-1|.
TGCGCCAGCAGCTTGGGGGCCTCAGGCGGGGTTGAGCAGTTCTTC
CASSLGASGGVEQFF
>.|TRBV18|TRBJ1-2|.
TGTGCCAGCTCCCCCGGACAGCCTAACTATGGCTACACCTTC
CASSPGQPNYGYTF
>TRBD1|TRBV2|TRBJ2-7|.
TGTGCCAGCGGTCTGGGGACAGGGAGCTCCTACGAGCAGTACTTC
CASGLGTGSSYEQYF
>.|TRBV4-1|TRBJ2-1|.
TGCGCCAGCAGCCAAGACCCGCCGGCCAGGTCAATGATAAGCTCCTACAATGAGCAGTTCTTC
CASSQDPPARSMISSYNEQFF
>.|TRBV9|TRBJ2-2|.
TGTGCCGGCGGGGCAGGGCCCACCGGGGAGCTGTTTTTT
CAGGAGPTGELFF
>.|TRBV19|TRBJ1-5|.
TGTGCCAGTAGTGCCCTGGTGAATCAGCCCCAGCATTTT
CASSALVNQPQHF
>.|TRBV6-5|TRBJ1-2|.
TGTGCCAGCAGTTACTCCGGGGGAACGGGCTATGGCTACACCTTC
CASSYSGGTGYGYTF
>TRBD1|TRBV4-1|TRBJ1-2|few
TGCGCCAGCAGCCTTACGACAGGGACAAACTATGGCTACACCTTC
CASSLTTGTNYGYTF
>TRBD1|TRBV15|TRBJ1-4|.
TGTGCCACCAGCACCCGAACAGGGGGCAATGAAAAACTGTTTTTT
CATSTRTGGNEKLFF
>.|TRBV25-1|TRBJ1-1|few
TGTGCCACCATGAGGGGATCGTGGACTGAAGCTTTCTTT
CATMRGSWTEAFF
>.|TRBV29-1|TRBJ1-5|few
TGCAGCGTTGTAATCGGTGATAGCAATCAGCCCCAGCATTTT
CSVVIGDSNQPQHF
>TRBD1|TRBV6-4|TRBJ1-6|.
TGTGCCAGCAGGGGACAGGGGGCGAATTCACCCCTCCACTTT
CASRGQGANSPLHF
>.|TRBV28|TRBJ2-7|.
TGTGCCAGCAGTTTACGGATGCAGCAGTACTTC
CASSLRMQQYF
>.|TRBV20-1|TRBJ2-5|.
TGCAGTGCTAGAGATGTGACCCAGTACTTC
CSARDVTQYF
>TRBD1|TRBV2|TRBJ2-7|.
TGTGCCAGCAGTCCGGACAGGAGTTCCTACGAGCAGTACTTC
CASSPDRSSYEQYF
>.|TRBV18|TRBJ1-1|.
TGTGCCAGCTCACAAGGGCTGAACACTGAAGCTTTCTTT
CASSQGLNTEAFF
>.|TRBV21-1|TRBJ1-3|.
TGTGCCAGCTACAGGGTCTCTGGAAACACCATATATTTT
CASYRVSGNTIYF
>TRBD1|TRBV5-1|TRBJ2-5|few
TGCGCCAGCAGCTTCACAGGGGTAGAAGAGACCCAGTACTTC
CASSFTGVEETQYF
>.|TRBV30|TRBJ1-1|.
TGTGCCTGGAGTGTAACAGCGTCGGGAACTGAAGCTTTCTTT
CAWSVTASGTEAFF
>TRBD1|TRBV30|TRBJ2-7|.
TGTGCCTGGAGTGTACGACGGGGCACCTCCGCAGGGGGCCTCTTGTACGAGCAGTACTTC
CAWSVRRGTSAGGLLYEQYF
>.|TRBV28|TRBJ1-2|few
TGTGCCAGCAGTTTCACCAGGGACTATGGCTACACCTTC
CASSFTRDYGYTF
>.|TRBV7-7|TRBJ1-2|few
TGTGCCAGCAGCCCGACGGTAGATGGCATCGACTACACCTTC
CASSPTVDGIDYTF
>.|TRBV2|TRBJ1-1|.
TGTGCCAGCAGTTATGCCGACAGGATGAACACTGAAGCTTTCTTT
CASSYADRMNTEAFF
>.|TRBV7-2|TRBJ1-1|.
TGTGCCAGCAGCTTACAAGGGCCGAACACTGAAGCTTTCTTT
CASSLQGPNTEAFF
>.|TRBV19|TRBJ2-5|.
TGTGCCAGTAGTATGGTACAAGAGACCCAGTACTTC
CASSMVQETQYF
>.|TRBV9|TRBJ1-2|few
TGTGCCAGCAGCACACGCACGATCACTGATGGCTACACCTTC
CASSTRTITDGYTF
>.|TRBV13|TRBJ1-3|.
TGTGCCAGCAGCTCATGGGGCATCTCTGGAAACACCATATATTTT
CASSSWGISGNTIYF
>.|TRBV29-1|TRBJ1-3|.
TGCAGCGTCCACGGGGGGCGGACGTCTGGAAACACCATATATTTT
CSVHGGRTSGNTIYF
>.|TRBV30|TRBJ1-2|.
TGTGCCTGGAGTGTAACTGGTTATGGCTACACCTTC
CAWSVTGYGYTF
>TRBD1|TRBV5-1|TRBJ2-1|few
TGCGCCAGCAGAGAGGACAGGGCTGAGCAGTTCTTC
CASREDRAEQFF
>.|TRBV5-4|TRBJ2-5|few
TGTGCCAGCAGCTTGGGACCTGAAGAGACCCAGTACTTC
CASSLGPEETQYF
>.|TRBV5-1|TRBJ2-3|few
TGCGCCAGCAGCGGTGGCAGCCACACAGATACGCAGTATTTT
CASSGGSHTDTQYF
>TRBD1|TRBV15|TRBJ2-1|.
TGTGCCACCAGCATATTCGGGACAGGGGACAACAATGAGCAGTTCTTC
CATSIFGTGDNNEQFF
>TRBD1|TRBV6-5|TRBJ1-2|few
TGTGCCAGCAGTTACTCGGGACAGGAATATGGCTACACCTTC
CASSYSGQEYGYTF
>.|TRBV6-5|TRBJ1-6|few
TGTGCCAGCAGTTACTCGTTCCGGCATAATTCACCCCTCCACTTT
CASSYSFRHNSPLHF
>.|TRBV18|TRBJ2-1|.
TGTGCCAGCTCACCACAGGTGGATATGTACAATGAGCAGTTCTTC
CASSPQVDMYNEQFF
>.|TRBV30|TRBJ1-2|few
TGTGCCTGGAATTTTCCGGGGGCGGGTGGCTACACCTTC
CAWNFPGAGGYTF
>.|TRBV5-6|TRBJ1-5|.
TGTGCCAGCAGCGTTCAGGATCAGCCCCAGCATTTT
CASSVQDQPQHF
>.|TRBV14|TRBJ1-4|.
TGTGCCAGCAGCCAAGAATTTGACCACCGGGGGAATGAAAAACTGTTTTTT
CASSQEFDHRGNEKLFF
>.|TRBV28|TRBJ2-2|few
TGTGCCACCCAGGGGCAGGGTAACACCGGGGAGCTGTTTTTT
CATQGQGNTGELFF
>.|TRBV7-9|TRBJ2-3|few
TGTGCCAGCAGCTCCTCCGTAGGGGGGGGCCAAGCAGATACGCAGTATTTT
CASSSSVGGGQADTQYF
>TRBD1|TRBV23-1|TRBJ1-4|.
TGCGCCAGCAGTCAACCGAACAGGGGATGGGATGAAAAACTGTTTTTT
CASSQPNRGWDEKLFF
>.|TRBV5-6|TRBJ2-1|.
TGTGCCAGCACCCTAAACTACAATGAGCAGTTCTTC
CASTLNYNEQFF
>TRBD1|TRBV28|TRBJ1-6|few
TGTGCCAGCTTTAGACAGGGGGGTTCACCCCTCCACTTT
CASFRQGGSPLHF
>.|TRBV30|TRBJ2-7|few
TGTGCCTGGAGTCCAGGACAGCCGGCCTACGAGCAGTACTTC
CAWSPGQPAYEQYF
>TRBD1|TRBV5-1|TRBJ2-5|.
TGCGCCAGCAGCCCCCGGACAGGGCCGGAGACCCAGTACTTC
CASSPRTGPETQYF
>.|TRBV4-2|TRBJ1-1|few
TGTGCCAGCAGCCCACAGTTGGGTTTCACTGAAGCTTTCTTT
CASSPQLGFTEAFF